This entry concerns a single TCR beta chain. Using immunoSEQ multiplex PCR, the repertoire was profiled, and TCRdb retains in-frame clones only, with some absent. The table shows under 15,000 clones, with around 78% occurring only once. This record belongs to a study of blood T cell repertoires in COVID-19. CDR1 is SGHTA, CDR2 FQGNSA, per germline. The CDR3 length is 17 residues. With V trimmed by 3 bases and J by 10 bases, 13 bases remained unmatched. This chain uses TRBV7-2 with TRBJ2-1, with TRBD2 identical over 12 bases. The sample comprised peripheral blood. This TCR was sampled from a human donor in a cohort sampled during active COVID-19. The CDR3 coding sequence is TGTGCCAGCAGCTTGGCCACTAGCGGGGGGCCCTCGGGGGAGCAGTTCTTC. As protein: CASSLATSGGPSGEQFF. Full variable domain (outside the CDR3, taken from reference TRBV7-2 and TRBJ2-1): GAGVSQSPSNKVTEKGKDVELRCDPISGHTALYWYRQSLGQGLEFLIYFQGNSAPDKSGLPSDRFSAERTGGSVSTLTIQRTQQEDSAVYLCASSLATSGGPSGEQFFGPGTRLTVL.